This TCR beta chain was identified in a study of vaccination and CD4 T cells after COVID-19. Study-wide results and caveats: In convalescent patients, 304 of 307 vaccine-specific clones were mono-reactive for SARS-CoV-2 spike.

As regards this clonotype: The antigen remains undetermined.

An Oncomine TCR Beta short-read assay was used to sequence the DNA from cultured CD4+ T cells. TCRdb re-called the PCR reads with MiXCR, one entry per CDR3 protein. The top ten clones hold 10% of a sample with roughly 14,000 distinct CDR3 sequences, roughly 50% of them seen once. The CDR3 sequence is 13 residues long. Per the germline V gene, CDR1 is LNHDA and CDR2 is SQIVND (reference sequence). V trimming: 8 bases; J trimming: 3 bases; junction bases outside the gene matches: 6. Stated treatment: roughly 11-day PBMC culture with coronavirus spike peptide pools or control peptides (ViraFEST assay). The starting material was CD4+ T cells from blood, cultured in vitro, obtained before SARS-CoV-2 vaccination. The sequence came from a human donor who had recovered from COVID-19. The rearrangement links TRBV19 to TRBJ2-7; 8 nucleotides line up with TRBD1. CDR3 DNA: TGTGCCAGTTCCGGGACAGGCCTCTACGAGCAGTACTTC. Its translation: CASSGTGLYEQYF.